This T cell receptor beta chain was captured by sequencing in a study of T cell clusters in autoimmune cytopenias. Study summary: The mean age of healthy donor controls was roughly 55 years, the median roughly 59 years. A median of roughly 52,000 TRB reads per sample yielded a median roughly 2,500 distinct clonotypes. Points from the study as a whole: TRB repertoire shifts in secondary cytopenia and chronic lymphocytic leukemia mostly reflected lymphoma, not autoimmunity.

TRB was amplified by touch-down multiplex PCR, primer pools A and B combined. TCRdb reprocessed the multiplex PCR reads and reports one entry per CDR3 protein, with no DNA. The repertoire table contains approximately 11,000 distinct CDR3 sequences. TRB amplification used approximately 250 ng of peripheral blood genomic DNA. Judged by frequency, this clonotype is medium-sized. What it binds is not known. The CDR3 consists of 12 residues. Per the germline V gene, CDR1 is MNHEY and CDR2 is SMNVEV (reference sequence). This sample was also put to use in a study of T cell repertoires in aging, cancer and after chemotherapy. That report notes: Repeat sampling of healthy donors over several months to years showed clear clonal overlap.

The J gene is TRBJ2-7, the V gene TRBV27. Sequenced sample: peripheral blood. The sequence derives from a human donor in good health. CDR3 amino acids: CASSYLTGEQYF.